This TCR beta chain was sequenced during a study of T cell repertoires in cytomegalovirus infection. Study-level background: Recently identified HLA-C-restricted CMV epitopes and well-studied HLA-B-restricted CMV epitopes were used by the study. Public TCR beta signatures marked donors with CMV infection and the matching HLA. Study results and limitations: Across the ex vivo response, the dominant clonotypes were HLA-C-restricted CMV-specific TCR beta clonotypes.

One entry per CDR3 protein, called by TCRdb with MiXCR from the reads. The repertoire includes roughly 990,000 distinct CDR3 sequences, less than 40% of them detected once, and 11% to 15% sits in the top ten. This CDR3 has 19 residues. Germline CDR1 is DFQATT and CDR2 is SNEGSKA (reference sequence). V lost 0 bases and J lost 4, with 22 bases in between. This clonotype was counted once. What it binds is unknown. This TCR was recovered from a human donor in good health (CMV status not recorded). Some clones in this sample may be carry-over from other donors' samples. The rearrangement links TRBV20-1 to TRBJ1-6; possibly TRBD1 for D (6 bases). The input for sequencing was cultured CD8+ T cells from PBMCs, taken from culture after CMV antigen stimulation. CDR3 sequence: CSARDLNTLRGVYNSPLHF. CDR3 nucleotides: TGCAGTGCTAGAGATCTGAACACTTTAAGGGGGGTATATAATTCACCCCTCCACTTT.